The rows below give T cell receptor beta chains drawn from one sample of a study of blood T cell repertoires in COVID-19. Measured with immunoSEQ multiplex PCR; TCRdb has only the in-frame clones, and not every one. The sample has approximately 190,000 clones, around nine tenths seen once; the top ten hold approximately 2.1%. The material sequenced was peripheral blood. Every receptor here comes from a man between 65 and 80 years old with active or convalescent COVID-19. CDR3s include the opening cysteine and the closing phenylalanine or tryptophan. Each record gives: clone size, J gene, D gene, V gene, CDR3 DNA, CDR3 protein. The D gene is left open where the match is weak. Only some rows state a clone size, as once, few, many or a class for expanded clones.

once,TRBJ1-5,.,TRBV30,TGTGCCTGGAGTCCGGTGGGCCTGGGGGCAGGGGGCAATCAGCCCCAGCATTTT,CAWSPVGLGAGGNQPQHF
.,TRBJ2-3,.,TRBV19,TGTGCCAGTAGTATGGGTCGGGTGAGCACAGATACGCAGTATTTT,CASSMGRVSTDTQYF
once,TRBJ2-1,.,TRBV4-1,TGCGCCAGCAGCCAAGAGGGCAGGGTCATAGATGAGCAGTTCTTC,CASSQEGRVIDEQFF
.,TRBJ1-2,TRBD1,TRBV19,TGTGCCAGTAGTATGTATCACGACAGGGGCTATGGCTACACCTTC,CASSMYHDRGYGYTF
.,TRBJ1-5,.,TRBV20-1,TGCAGTGCTAGTTTAGGGACTACCCAGCATTTT,CSASLGTTQHF
.,TRBJ2-1,TRBD2,TRBV19,TGTGCCAGTAGTATCCCGGGGGGTACCTCCTACAATGAGCAGTTCTTC,CASSIPGGTSYNEQFF
.,TRBJ2-3,TRBD2,TRBV3-1/TRBV3-2,TGTGCCAGCAGCCAAGGCGGGACTAGCGGGGTGGAGACGCAGTATTTT,CASSQGGTSGVETQYF
once,TRBJ1-4,TRBD1,TRBV9,TGTGCCAGCAGCGTAGGGCGAACAGGGGGACTGTTTTTT,CASSVGRTGGLFF
.,TRBJ2-3,.,TRBV10-3,TGTGCCATCAGTGACGGCGGGGCCAGGGATACGCAGTATTTT,CAISDGGARDTQYF
.,TRBJ1-2,TRBD1,TRBV7-9,TGTGCCAGCAGCTTAGCTGGACAGGGGGCCGGCTACACCTTC,CASSLAGQGAGYTF
.,TRBJ2-1,.,TRBV11-3,TGTGCCAGCAGCTTAGATTCCAGGCGTAGGGGGGGTGAGCAATTCTTC,CASSLDSRRRGGEQFF
.,TRBJ1-5,TRBD1,TRBV5-8,TGTGCCAGCAGCTTGTCTGGGACAGTATATCAGCCCCAGCATTTT,CASSLSGTVYQPQHF
.,TRBJ1-3,TRBD1,TRBV7-9,TGTGCCAGCAGCTTAGCGACCGGGACAGGGCTGTTCGGAAACACCATATATTTT,CASSLATGTGLFGNTIYF
.,TRBJ2-2,.,TRBV19,TGTGCCAGTAGTATTCGGGGAGGACACTACACCGGGGAGCTGTTTTTT,CASSIRGGHYTGELFF
few,TRBJ1-2,TRBD1,TRBV7-8,TGTGCCAGCAGCTCCGACTACAGGGGTGGCTACACCTTC,CASSSDYRGGYTF
.,TRBJ2-1,.,TRBV7-2,TGTGCCAGCAGCTCTAGATACAATGAGCAGTTCTTC,CASSSRYNEQFF
.,TRBJ2-2,.,TRBV28,TGTGCCAGCGGAAGGGGAGGAACCGGGGAGCTGTTTTTT,CASGRGGTGELFF
.,TRBJ1-1,TRBD1,TRBV28,TGTGCCAGCAGTTTGGGCGGGGACAGGGTCTTTAACACTGAAGCTTTCTTT,CASSLGGDRVFNTEAFF
.,TRBJ1-2,TRBD1,TRBV27,TGTGCCAGCAGGGCAACAGGACAGGGTGGCTACACCTTC,CASRATGQGGYTF
once,TRBJ1-2,.,TRBV27,TGTGCCAGCAGTTTATCCGTAGGCGGGTATGGCTACACCTTC,CASSLSVGGYGYTF
once,TRBJ1-3,.,TRBV9,TGTGCCAGCAGCGCGGACAACAGGGTAGGAAACACCATATATTTT,CASSADNRVGNTIYF
.,TRBJ2-5,.,TRBV6-5,TGTGCCACTTCACGGGGAGAAGAGACCCAGTACTTC,CATSRGEETQYF
.,TRBJ1-6,.,TRBV9,TGTGCCAGCAGCGTAGCTGGGGCAGTGGGAAATTCACCCCTCCACTTT,CASSVAGAVGNSPLHF
.,TRBJ1-4,TRBD1,TRBV11-2,TGTGCCAGCAGCCCGGGGGTCCAGGGGGCGCGTTCTAATGAAAAACTGTTTTTT,CASSPGVQGARSNEKLFF
.,TRBJ1-4,.,TRBV29-1,TGCAGCGTCGTCGACGGGAATGAAAAACTGTTTTTT,CSVVDGNEKLFF
.,TRBJ1-5,.,TRBV29-1,TGCAGCGTCTCGACCGGGTCTAGCAATCAGCCCCAGCATTTT,CSVSTGSSNQPQHF
.,TRBJ2-1,TRBD2,TRBV6-2/TRBV6-3,TGTGCCAGCAGTTCCCCGGGACTAGGTTTTGAGCAGTTCTTC,CASSSPGLGFEQFF
.,TRBJ1-2,TRBD1,TRBV30,TGTGCCTGGAGTGTACAGGGGCAATATTATGGCTACACCTTC,CAWSVQGQYYGYTF
.,TRBJ2-7,TRBD1,TRBV19,TGTGCCAGTAGTACCTGGGACAGATACTACGAGCAGTACTTC,CASSTWDRYYEQYF
few,TRBJ2-6,.,TRBV25-1,TGTGCCACCGCCACATCTGGGGCCAACGTCCTGACTTTC,CATATSGANVLTF
.,TRBJ2-7,.,TRBV6-5,TGTGCCAGCACCGAAAGGAACAGGGTCTCCTACGAGCAGTACTTC,CASTERNRVSYEQYF
once,TRBJ2-3,TRBD2,TRBV18,TGTGCCAGCTCACCACCCCGACTAGCCTCAAGCGCAGATACGCAGTATTTT,CASSPPRLASSADTQYF
.,TRBJ2-2,TRBD1,TRBV14,TGTGCCAGCAGCCCAGGACAGGGGGGGACCGGGGAGCTGTTTTTT,CASSPGQGGTGELFF
once,TRBJ2-7,TRBD1,TRBV28,TGTGCCAGCAGAGACTACAGGGGTCAACCAGCCTACGAGCAGTACTTC,CASRDYRGQPAYEQYF
.,TRBJ2-7,TRBD2,TRBV7-8,TGTGCCAGCAAAAGTGTACTAGCGGGAAACGACGAGCAGTACTTC,CASKSVLAGNDEQYF
.,TRBJ1-1,.,TRBV9,TGTGCCAGCAGCGTAGGGCGGAGCATGAACACTGAAGCTTTCTTT,CASSVGRSMNTEAFF
.,TRBJ1-5,TRBD1,TRBV28,TGTGCCCTGCAGGGGGTCTCAAGCAATCAGCCCCAGCATTTT,CALQGVSSNQPQHF
.,TRBJ2-1,.,TRBV6-5,TGTGCCAGCAAGACCAGCGGAAACTCCTACAATGAGCAGTTCTTC,CASKTSGNSYNEQFF
.,TRBJ2-1,TRBD2,TRBV25-1,TGTGCCAGCAGTCAAAGTAGCGGGGTGATCTACAATGAGCAGTTCTTC,CASSQSSGVIYNEQFF
.,TRBJ1-2,TRBD1,TRBV27,TGTGCCAGCAGTAGACGGACAGGGGGTGGCTACACCTTC,CASSRRTGGGYTF
.,TRBJ2-1,.,TRBV28,TGTGCCAGCAGTCACCGACAGGTCCCCTACAATGAGCAGTTCTTC,CASSHRQVPYNEQFF
once,TRBJ2-7,.,TRBV21-1,TGTGCCAGCAGCACCCGACAGGGGAAAAGCTCCTACGAGCAGTACTTC,CASSTRQGKSSYEQYF
.,TRBJ2-5,TRBD1,TRBV18,TGTGCCAGCTCCGCACAGGGGCTCCAAGAGACCCAGTACTTC,CASSAQGLQETQYF
.,TRBJ2-1,TRBD1,TRBV4-3,TGCGCCAGCAGCCAGGGGGACAGATCCGAGGATGAGCAGTTCTTC,CASSQGDRSEDEQFF
.,TRBJ1-4,.,TRBV9,TGTGCCAGCAGCGTTGGGCCCACTAATGAAAAACTGTTTTTT,CASSVGPTNEKLFF
once,TRBJ1-6,.,TRBV3-1/TRBV3-2,TGTGCCAGCAGCCCCCCAAATTCACCCCTCCACTTT,CASSPPNSPLHF
.,TRBJ2-2,TRBD1,TRBV4-3,TGCGCCAGCAGCCGTTACAGGGGGGATAGCGGGGAGCTGTTTTTT,CASSRYRGDSGELFF
.,TRBJ2-2,.,TRBV28,TGTGCCAGCAGTTCGGGAACACCGTACAACACCGGGGAGCTGTTTTTT,CASSSGTPYNTGELFF
.,TRBJ1-2,TRBD1,TRBV6-5,TGTGCCAGCAGGGAGTCCCTAGGGGGCCTCTATGGCTACACCTTC,CASRESLGGLYGYTF
.,TRBJ2-5,TRBD1,TRBV2,TGTGCCAGCAGTGCCCTTAGGACAGGGACGGAGACCCAGTACTTC,CASSALRTGTETQYF
.,TRBJ2-3,TRBD2,TRBV2,TGTGCCAGCAAGGCGGGAGTGGGCACAGATACGCAGTATTTT,CASKAGVGTDTQYF
.,TRBJ2-7,.,TRBV21-1,TGTGCCAGCAGCAGAGGGGGGGCGCGGTATCCCTACGAGCAGTACTTC,CASSRGGARYPYEQYF
.,TRBJ1-2,.,TRBV7-2,TGTGCCAGCAGCTTAGACACAGGCCCCTCTAACTATGGCTACACCTTC,CASSLDTGPSNYGYTF
.,TRBJ1-2,TRBD1,TRBV28,TGTGCCAGCAGATCTCCGGGACAGGGGGGCTACACCTTC,CASRSPGQGGYTF
.,TRBJ1-4,TRBD1,TRBV5-1,TGCGCCAGCACCATTCAGGGGGCGACTAATGAAAAACTGTTTTTT,CASTIQGATNEKLFF
.,TRBJ2-3,.,TRBV4-1,TGCGCCAGCAGCCAATCGAGTCGGGATGGCACCTTTAGGACAGATACGCAGTATTTT,CASSQSSRDGTFRTDTQYF
.,TRBJ2-1,TRBD1,TRBV5-5,TGTGCCAGCAGCTTGGGGGGACAGGGAAGGAATGAGCAGTTCTTC,CASSLGGQGRNEQFF